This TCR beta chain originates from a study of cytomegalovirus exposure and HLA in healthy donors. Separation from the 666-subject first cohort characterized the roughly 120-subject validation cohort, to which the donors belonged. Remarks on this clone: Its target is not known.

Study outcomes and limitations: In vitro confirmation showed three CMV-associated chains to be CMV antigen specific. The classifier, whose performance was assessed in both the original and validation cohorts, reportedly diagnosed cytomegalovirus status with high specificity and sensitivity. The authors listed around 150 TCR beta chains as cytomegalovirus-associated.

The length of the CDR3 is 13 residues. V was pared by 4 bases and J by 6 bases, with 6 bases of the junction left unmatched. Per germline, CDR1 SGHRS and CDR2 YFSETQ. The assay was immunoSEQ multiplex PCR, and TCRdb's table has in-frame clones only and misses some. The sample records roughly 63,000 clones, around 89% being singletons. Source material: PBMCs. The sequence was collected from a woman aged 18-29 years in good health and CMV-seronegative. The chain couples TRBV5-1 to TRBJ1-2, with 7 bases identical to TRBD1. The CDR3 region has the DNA TGCGCCAGCAGCGAGGGGGCGCGGGATGGCTACACCTTC. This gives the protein CASSEGARDGYTF.